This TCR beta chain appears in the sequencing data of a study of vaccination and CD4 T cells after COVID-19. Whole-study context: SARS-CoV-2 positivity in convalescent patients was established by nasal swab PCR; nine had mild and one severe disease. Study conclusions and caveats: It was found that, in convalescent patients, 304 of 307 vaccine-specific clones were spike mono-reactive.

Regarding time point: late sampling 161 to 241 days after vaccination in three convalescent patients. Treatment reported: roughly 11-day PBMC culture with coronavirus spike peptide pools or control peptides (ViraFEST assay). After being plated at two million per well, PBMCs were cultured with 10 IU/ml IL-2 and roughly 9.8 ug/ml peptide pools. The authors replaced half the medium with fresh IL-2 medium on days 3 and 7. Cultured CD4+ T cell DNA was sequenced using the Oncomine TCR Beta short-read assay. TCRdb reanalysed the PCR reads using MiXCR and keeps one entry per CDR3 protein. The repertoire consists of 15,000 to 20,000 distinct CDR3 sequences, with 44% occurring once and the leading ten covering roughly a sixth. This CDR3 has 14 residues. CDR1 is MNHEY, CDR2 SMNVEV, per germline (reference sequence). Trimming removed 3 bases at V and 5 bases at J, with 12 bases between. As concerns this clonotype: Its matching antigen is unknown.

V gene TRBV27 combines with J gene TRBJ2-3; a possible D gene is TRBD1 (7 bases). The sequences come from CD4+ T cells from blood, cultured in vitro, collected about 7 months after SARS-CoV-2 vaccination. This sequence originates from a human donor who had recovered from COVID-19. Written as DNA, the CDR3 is TGTGCCAGCAGTTTGAACAGGGGACTAGATACGCAGTATTTT. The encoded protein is CASSLNRGLDTQYF.